These 12 T cell receptor beta chains were sequenced from one sample in a study of T cell responses to AZD1222 COVID-19 vaccine. This table comes from immunoSEQ multiplex PCR, and its TCRdb copy is limited to in-frame clones, with some not included. This repertoire shows approximately 130,000 clones, roughly 92% found once; its top ten account for roughly 0.91%. The specimen was peripheral blood, collected on day 0 of AZD1222 vaccination. These receptors came from an adult in good health.

V is TRBV29-1 and J is TRBJ2-5; D may correspond to TRBD1 or TRBD2 (5 bases each). Germline CDR1 is SQVTM and CDR2 is ANQGSEA. Trimming removed 6 bases from V and 1 base from J, with 12 bases in between. This CDR3 comprises 13 residues. This CDR3 is CSVTGTGQETQYF. CDR3 DNA: TGCAGCGTAACCGGGACGGGCCAAGAGACCCAGTACTTC.

The V gene is TRBV19, the J gene TRBJ1-5; 9 nucleotides line up with TRBD1. Germline lookup yields CDR1 LNHDA and CDR2 SQIVND (reference sequence). The ends lost 10 bases at V and 4 bases at J; junction bases unmatched: 11. The CDR3 is made up of 15 amino acids. CDR3 amino acids: CATARGQGRNQPQHF. The CDR3 DNA reads TGTGCCACCGCGAGGGGACAGGGACGGAATCAGCCCCAGCATTTT. The full variable domain, completed using reference TRBV19 and TRBJ1-5, is DGGITQSPKYLFRKEGQNVTLSCEQNLNHDAMYWYRQDPGQGLRLIYYSQIVNDFQKGDIAEGYSVSREKKESFPLTVTSAQKNPTAFYLCATARGQGRNQPQHFGDGTRLSIL.

This clone was observed once. CDR3 sequence (DNA): TGTGCCTGGAGTGTCCAGGGGGTTGGACAGCCCCAGCATTTT. Translating gives CAWSVQGVGQPQHF. The rearrangement joins TRBV30 to TRBJ1-5; TRBD1 matches at 7 bases. The CDR3 spans 14 residues. After removal of 0 bases from V and 7 bases from J, the junction contained 6 bases not matched to a gene. Per the germline V gene, CDR1 is GTSNPN and CDR2 is SVGIG (reference sequence).

The chain combines TRBV20-1 with TRBJ1-5; 8 bases are a match to TRBD1. With V trimmed by 4 bases and J by 6 bases, 11 bases remained unmatched. This CDR3 is built from 15 residues. Germline loops: CDR1 DFQATT, CDR2 SNEGSKA (reference sequence). CDR3 DNA: TGCAGTGCTAATGACAGGGGATTAGCGGGTCAGCCCCAGCATTTT. It yields the protein CSANDRGLAGQPQHF.

CDR3 loop: CASSLYGTGREDEQFF. CDR3 sequence (DNA): TGTGCCAGCAGCTTATATGGGACAGGGAGAGAGGATGAGCAGTTCTTC. The V and J genes are TRBV11-2 and TRBJ2-1; 9 bases agree with TRBD1. The V segment lost 2 bases and the J segment 8 bases; nucleotides outside the gene matches: 10. From germline, CDR1 is SGHAT and CDR2 FQNNGV. The CDR3 is made up of 16 amino acids. The whole variable domain, filled in from reference TRBV11-2 and TRBJ2-1, reads EAGVAQSPRYKIIEKRQSVAFWCNPISGHATLYWYQQILGQGPKLLIQFQNNGVVDDSQLPKDRFSAERLKGVDSTLKIQPAKLEDSAVYLCASSLYGTGREDEQFFGPGTRLTVL.

The V and J genes are TRBV10-2 and TRBJ1-4; TRBD1 aligns across 8 bases. The germline CDR1 and CDR2 sequences are WSHSY and SAAADI. V was clipped by 8 bases and J by 5 bases; unmatched bases: 4. The CDR3 runs 13 residues. The CDR3 loop is CASRDRGNEKLFF. In DNA, the CDR3 is TGCGCCAGCCGCGACAGGGGAAATGAAAAACTGTTTTTT.

This clone was found once. The gene calls are TRBV28 and TRBJ1-2, with D maybe TRBD1 (5 bases). CDR3 length: 14 residues. Trimming took off 5 bases at V and 0 bases at J, with 10 bases between the two ends. CDR1 and CDR2 from the germline V gene are MDHEN and SYDVKM. The CDR3 loop is CASSLDSTNYGYTF. CDR3 nucleotides: TGTGCCAGCAGTCTTGACAGTACTAACTATGGCTACACCTTC.

This chain connects TRBV18 to TRBJ1-5, with a possible D match to TRBD1 (6 bases). Germline-derived CDR1 and CDR2 are KGHSH and LQKENI. The CDR3 covers 16 residues. Trimming pared 0 bases from V and 5 bases from J, leaving 14 bases between. DNA of the CDR3: TGTGCCAGCTCACCACCGGGGGCAGGGGTTGATCAGCCCCAGCATTTT. It yields the protein CASSPPGAGVDQPQHF.

This clone was recorded a few times. The chain couples TRBV23-1 to TRBJ1-4; D ambiguous. TRBV23-1 has ORF status, its function being uncertain. Trimming shortened V by 9 bases and J by 5 bases, and 13 bases separated the two germline ends. This CDR3 region has 13 residues. Here the CDR3 DNA reads TGCGCCAGAAGAGCTCGGGCCAATGAAAAACTGTTTTTT. Its translation is CARRARANEKLFF.

V and J are TRBV9 and TRBJ1-2, with D possibly matching TRBD1 (5 bases). Trimming removed 3 bases from V and 4 bases from J, with 16 bases in between. The germline V gene has CDR1 SGDLS and CDR2 YYNGEE. The CDR3 totals 15 residues. This chain's CDR3 is CASSASPGQGYGYTF. CDR3 DNA: TGTGCCAGCAGCGCGAGCCCCGGGCAGGGCTATGGCTACACCTTC.

The genes are TRBV7-9 and TRBJ1-2, with D perhaps TRBD1 (5 bases). Trimming stripped 1 base from V and 0 bases from J, with 18 bases between. The CDR3 sequence is 18 residues long. Germline V CDR1 and CDR2: SEHNR, FQNEAQ (reference sequence). The CDR3 DNA follows: TGTGCCAGCAGCTTAGACGGGTTACTGGCGGGGCCTAACTATGGCTACACCTTC. Encoded protein: CASSLDGLLAGPNYGYTF.

This chain uses TRBV9 with TRBJ1-4; D remains ambiguous. The V end lost 4 bases, the J end lost 6 bases, and 13 bases lay between the germline ends. Looked up from germline, CDR1 is SGDLS and CDR2 is YYNGEE. The CDR3 is made up of 14 amino acids. The CDR3 DNA reads TGTGCCAGCAGCCCTCGGCCCATTTATGAAAAACTGTTTTTT. It yields the protein CASSPRPIYEKLFF. The full variable domain, with the rest looked up from reference TRBV9 and TRBJ1-4, is DSGVTQTPKHLITATGQRVTLRCSPRSGDLSVYWYQQSLDQGLQFLIQYYNGEERAKGNILERFSAQQFPDLHSELNLSSLELGDSALYFCASSPRPIYEKLFFGSGTQLSVL.